What follows are 24 T cell receptor beta chains derived from one specimen sequenced in a study of T-cell memory formation after mild COVID-19. Each CDR3 protein is one row after TCRdb ran MiXCR on the 5' RACE reads. The sample lists roughly 400,000 distinct CDR3 sequences; 16% were seen once. The sample comprised PBMCs or a T cell subset sorted from them (not recorded which). Receptor source: a man in his late teens or twenties who had mild COVID-19 (a few samples of this study predate the infection). Cell type and time point are not known.

The V gene is TRBV28, the J gene TRBJ1-4, with a possible D match to TRBD1 (6 bases). This CDR3 spans 12 amino acids. From germline, CDR1 is MDHEN and CDR2 SYDVKM. Trimming removed 4 bases from V and 16 bases from J, with 16 bases in between. The CDR3 sequence: CASSSLTGLPFF. CDR3 nucleotide sequence: TGTGCCAGCAGTTCCCTCACAGGGTTACCGTTTTTT.

This chain connects TRBV29-1 to TRBJ2-7; D gene ambiguous. Trimming took off 3 bases at V and 4 bases at J, with 10 bases between the two ends. The CDR3 consists of 12 residues. CDR1 is SQVTM, CDR2 ANQGSEA, per germline. CDR3 sequence reads: CSVEVRVYEQYF. CDR3 bases: TGCAGCGTTGAGGTCCGGGTTTACGAGCAGTACTTC.

J is TRBJ2-2 and V is TRBV5-1; D is uncertain. Between the trimmed V and J ends, which lost 1 base and 5 bases, there was a span of 12 bases. CDR1 is SGHRS and CDR2 is YFSETQ in the germline V gene. This CDR3 region has 15 residues. The CDR3 loop reads CASSLRSLGTGELFF. The DNA of the CDR3 is TGCGCCAGCAGCTTGAGGTCCCTGGGAACCGGGGAGCTGTTTTTT.

This clonotype was seen only a few times. This sequence joins TRBV5-1 and TRBJ1-2; D might be TRBD1 (6 bases). This CDR3 has 13 amino acids. Trimming shortened V by 4 bases and J by 8 bases, and 15 bases separated the two germline ends. From germline, CDR1 is SGHRS and CDR2 YFSETQ. In DNA form, the CDR3 reads TGCGCCAGCAGCCAAGGGGGGTTAAGAGGCTACACCTTC. Protein product: CASSQGGLRGYTF.

The V and J genes are TRBV11-3 and TRBJ2-3; the match to TRBD2 covers 14 bases. The CDR3 covers 15 residues. Trimming removed 5 bases from V and 5 bases from J; junction bases left unmatched: 3. Germline V gene sequence: CDR1 SGHNT, CDR2 YENEEA. The CDR3 DNA sequence: TGTGCCAGCAGCCGACTAGCGGGGGGGCAAGATACGCAGTATTTT. It yields the protein CASSRLAGGQDTQYF.

This clonotype came up a few times. V usage is TRBV9 and J usage is TRBJ1-5; D unresolved. With 0 bases removed from V and 6 bases from J, the gap between germline ends came to 1 base. The CDR3 extends over 11 amino acids. Germline lookup yields CDR1 SGDLS and CDR2 YYNGEE. This CDR3 reads CASSVVQPQHF. The CDR3 coding sequence is TGTGCCAGCAGCGTAGTTCAGCCCCAGCATTTT.

This clonotype was seen only a few times. This chain joins TRBV6-1 and TRBJ1-4; D uncertain. This CDR3 has 15 amino acids. Germline V gives CDR1 MNHNS, CDR2 SASEGT. V lost 2 bases to trimming and J lost 4 bases, with 11 bases between them. This chain's CDR3 is CASSEWSDVNEKLFF. In DNA, the CDR3 is TGTGCCAGCAGTGAATGGTCGGACGTTAATGAAAAACTGTTTTTT.

There are many counts of this clonotype. J is TRBJ1-3 and V is TRBV5-1; D possibly corresponds to TRBD1 (5 bases). Germline V lookup: CDR1 SGHRS, CDR2 YFSETQ. The CDR3 is made up of 12 amino acids. V lost 7 bases and J 4 bases, leaving 9 bases between the germline ends. The chain's CDR3 is CASRDVGNTIYF. In DNA form, the CDR3 reads TGCGCCAGCCGGGACGTCGGAAACACCATATATTTT. Together with reference TRBV5-1 and TRBJ1-3, the CDR3 gives the full variable domain: KAGVTQTPRYLIKTRGQQVTLSCSPISGHRSVSWYQQTPGQGLQFLFEYFSETQRNKGNFPGRFSGRQFSNSRSEMNVSTLELGDSALYLCASRDVGNTIYFGEGSWLTVV.

This clonotype has a handful of counts. The genes are TRBV13 and TRBJ1-1, with D perhaps TRBD1 (5 bases). This CDR3 has 14 amino acids. V dropped 1 base and J dropped 5 bases, with 11 bases sitting between them. The V gene's germline CDR1 is PRHDT and CDR2 FYEKMQ (reference sequence). The CDR3 loop reads CASSLAGVVTEAFF. The CDR3 nucleotides read TGTGCCAGCAGCTTAGCGGGGGTAGTAACTGAAGCTTTCTTT.

This clonotype was seen only a few times. The chain employs TRBV20-1 and TRBJ2-1; TRBD1 matches 7 bases. The V segment lost 5 bases and the J segment 2 bases; nucleotides outside the gene matches: 15. Germline V CDR1 and CDR2: DFQATT, SNEGSKA (reference sequence). This CDR3 comprises 17 residues. In DNA, the CDR3 is TGCAGTGCTCATCCAATCGATGGACAGGCTGCCTACAATGAGCAGTTCTTC. Encoded protein: CSAHPIDGQAAYNEQFF.

In its sample, this clonotype was seen a few times. The chain links TRBV3-1 to TRBJ1-6, with 11 bases identical to TRBD1. The CDR3 is made up of 15 amino acids. The V gene end was trimmed by 4 bases and the J gene end by 10 bases; junction bases not matched to a gene: 6. Germline loops: CDR1 LGHDT, CDR2 YNNKEL (reference sequence). For the CDR3, the DNA is TGTGCCAGCAGCCCTGCCGGGACAGGGGGATCACCCCTCCACTTT. Protein product: CASSPAGTGGSPLHF. Full variable domain (missing parts from reference TRBV3-1 and TRBJ1-6): DTAVSQTPKYLVTQMGNDKSIKCEQNLGHDTMYWYKQDSKKFLKIMFSYNNKELIINETVPNRFSPKSPDKAHLNLHINSLELGDSAVYFCASSPAGTGGSPLHFGNGTRLTVT.

This clonotype has more than one count but fewer than ten. The V call is TRBV29-1, the J call TRBJ2-2; no firm D call. The germline gives CDR1 SQVTM, CDR2 ANQGSEA. This CDR3 comprises 15 residues. V lost 4 bases and J 0 bases, leaving 12 bases between the germline ends. The CDR3 DNA reads as TGCAGCGTTGGTCAGCGTCACGCGAACACCGGGGAGCTGTTTTTT. As protein: CSVGQRHANTGELFF.

This clonotype appeared a few times. The rearrangement joins TRBV6-6 to TRBJ2-1; D is unclear. The V end was cut by 7 bases, the J end by 6 bases, with 13 bases between. This CDR3 has 13 residues. Germline CDR1 MNHNY, CDR2 SVGAGI (reference sequence). This chain's CDR3 is CASIEITTNEQFF. The CDR3 DNA reads as TGTGCCAGCATCGAGATCACGACCAATGAGCAGTTCTTC.

This clonotype was seen many times. CDR3 in DNA: TGTGCCAGCAGGCTAGCGGGAGGAATCACAGATACGCAGTATTTT. It codes for CASRLAGGITDTQYF. The chain uses TRBV28 and TRBJ2-3, with 11 bases aligning to TRBD2. The CDR3 totals 15 residues. V was clipped by 6 bases and J by 2 bases; unmatched bases: 4. CDR1 and CDR2 from the germline V gene are MDHEN and SYDVKM.

This chain's CDR3 is CSARDPGRTGELFF. The DNA for the CDR3 is TGCAGTGCTAGAGATCCGGGGCGGACCGGGGAGCTGTTTTTT. V and J are TRBV20-1 and TRBJ2-2, with D perhaps TRBD1 or TRBD2 (5 bases each). Looked up from germline, CDR1 is DFQATT and CDR2 is SNEGSKA (reference sequence). CDR3 length: 14 residues. V was shortened by 0 bases and J by 5 bases, with 10 bases between the two germline ends.

This sequence joins TRBV30 and TRBJ2-5; D gene ambiguous. Germline assignment: CDR1 GTSNPN and CDR2 SVGIG (reference sequence). This CDR3 spans 14 amino acids. Trimming took 2 bases from V and 7 from J, leaving 17 bases between them. The CDR3 is CAWSIADPVGTQYF. The CDR3 region has the DNA TGTGCCTGGAGTATCGCGGACCCGGTCGGGACCCAGTACTTC.

This clonotype was observed many times. The chain combines TRBV29-1 with TRBJ1-1; the D gene is possibly TRBD1 (5 bases). CDR1 and CDR2 from the germline V gene are SQVTM and ANQGSEA. The CDR3 consists of 13 residues. V was cut by 5 bases and J by 1 base, with 11 bases left in between. In DNA, the CDR3 is TGCAGCGTTCGTAAACAGGAGAACACTGAAGCTTTCTTT. Its protein is CSVRKQENTEAFF.

This clonotype showed up many times. This chain connects TRBV28 to TRBJ2-5; D is perhaps TRBD1 or TRBD2 (5 bases each). V lost 7 bases and J lost 4, with 16 bases in between. The CDR3 covers 14 residues. Germline loops: CDR1 MDHEN, CDR2 SYDVKM. CDR3 loop: CASTPLGDVETQYF. Written as DNA, the CDR3 is TGTGCCAGCACCCCGCTAGGGGACGTAGAGACCCAGTACTTC.

This clonotype occurred a few times. The chain couples TRBV20-1 to TRBJ1-5, with D hard to call. V gave up 5 bases and J gave up 5 bases, with 19 bases separating them. The germline V gene encodes CDR1 DFQATT and CDR2 SNEGSKA (reference sequence). This CDR3 is built from 15 residues. The CDR3 bases are TGCAGTGCTCGGTTCGCGAAATTCGCCGATCAGCCCCAGCATTTT. It encodes CSARFAKFADQPQHF.

The V gene is TRBV7-2, the J gene TRBJ1-1; unclear D gene. There are 11 residues in the CDR3. Germline lookup yields CDR1 SGHTA and CDR2 FQGNSA. V lost 4 bases and J lost 8, with 8 bases in between. The CDR3: CASSYGREAFF. The CDR3 DNA is TGTGCCAGCAGCTATGGCAGGGAAGCTTTCTTT.

The table lists this clonotype with a few counts. V gene TRBV5-4 combines with J gene TRBJ1-2; 8 bases match TRBD1. The J segment lost 8 bases and the V segment lost 4 bases, leaving 7 bases of the junction unmatched. The germline CDR1 and CDR2 sequences are SGHNT and YYREEE (reference sequence). There are 13 residues in the CDR3. The CDR3 protein is CASSQTGVHGYTF. CDR3 DNA: TGTGCCAGCAGCCAGACAGGGGTTCACGGCTACACCTTC. The full variable domain, its missing parts supplied by reference TRBV5-4 and TRBJ1-2, is ETGVTQSPTHLIKTRGQQVTLRCSSQSGHNTVSWYQQALGQGPQFIFQYYREEENGRGNFPPRFSGLQFPNYSSELNVNALELDDSALYLCASSQTGVHGYTFGSGTRLTVV.

This clonotype turned up a few times. The chain combines TRBV21-1 with TRBJ2-7. TRBV21-1 is given as a pseudogene. This CDR3 contains 14 residues. CDR3 amino acids: CASSKGTREYEQYV. The CDR3 DNA is TGTGCCAGCAGCAAAGGTACTCGAGAATACGAGCAGTACGTC.

This clonotype was recorded a few times. The CDR3 loop reads CASSRSPGAQPQHF. CDR3 sequence (DNA): TGTGCCAGCAGCCGCTCTCCGGGAGCTCAGCCCCAGCATTTT. The chain joins TRBV7-8 to TRBJ1-5; D is ambiguous. Germline V lookup: CDR1 SGHVS, CDR2 FQNEAQ. With 5 bases removed from V and 6 bases from J, the gap between germline ends came to 14 bases. This CDR3 spans 14 amino acids.

The chain recombines TRBV6-5 with TRBJ2-3; the match to TRBD1 covers 9 bases. J gave up 1 base and V 2 bases, and 4 bases lay outside the gene matches. This CDR3 spans 16 amino acids. CDR1 is MNHEY and CDR2 is SVGAGI in the germline V gene. CDR3 DNA: TGTGCCAGCAGTTACACGGGACAGGGACGCACAGATACGCAGTATTTT. This translates into CASSYTGQGRTDTQYF.